These T cell receptor beta chains were read from a single sample in a study of blood T cell repertoires in COVID-19. Clones were sequenced by immunoSEQ multiplex PCR, and TCRdb holds only the in-frame ones, with some missing. The table lists about 270,000 clones, approximately 91% of them singletons. Sequencing used peripheral blood. The receptor set was obtained from a middle-aged man with acute or convalescent COVID-19. The CDR3 runs from the conserved cysteine through the conserved F or W. The D gene is left open where the match is weak. Part of the rows lack a size; the others show once, few, many or a class for expanded clones.

abundance	v_gene	d_gene	j_gene	CDR3aa	CDR3nt
.	TRBV15	.	TRBJ2-7	CATSKSLSKSEQYF	TGTGCCACCAGCAAGTCCCTATCTAAGAGCGAGCAGTACTTC
.	TRBV7-9	TRBD2	TRBJ2-5	CASSSPGGGYFSGTQYF	TGTGCCAGCAGCTCCCCGGGAGGCGGATACTTCAGCGGGACCCAGTACTTC
.	TRBV3-1/TRBV3-2	.	TRBJ1-1	CASSPFRGGVNTEAFF	TGTGCCAGCAGCCCCTTTAGGGGGGGGGTGAACACTGAAGCTTTCTTT
once	TRBV6-5	TRBD1	TRBJ1-1	CASSLQGDDGAFF	TGTGCCAGCAGTTTACAGGGGGACGATGGAGCTTTCTTT
.	TRBV18	.	TRBJ2-7	CASSPMGSTYEQYF	TGTGCCAGCTCACCGATGGGCAGCACCTACGAGCAGTACTTC
few	TRBV20-1	.	TRBJ1-6	CSASPHIGESPLHF	TGCAGTGCTAGTCCCCACATCGGGGAATCACCCCTCCACTTT
once	TRBV12-3/TRBV12-4	TRBD1	TRBJ1-1	CASSQDRGVAFF	TGTGCCAGCAGCCAAGACAGGGGCGTAGCTTTCTTT
.	TRBV7-9	TRBD1	TRBJ2-3	CASSQGADTQYF	TGTGCCAGCAGCCAGGGGGCAGATACGCAGTATTTT
few	TRBV11-3	TRBD2	TRBJ2-7	CASSFGRGPAYEQYF	TGTGCCAGCAGCTTCGGGAGGGGACCTGCCTACGAGCAGTACTTC
.	TRBV29-1	TRBD2	TRBJ2-5	CSVEGPPAGWQETQYF	TGCAGCGTTGAAGGACCTCCAGCGGGGTGGCAAGAGACCCAGTACTTC
.	TRBV5-4	.	TRBJ2-5	CASSLAGIETQYF	TGTGCCAGCAGCTTGGCCGGGATAGAGACCCAGTACTTC
.	TRBV10-3	TRBD2	TRBJ2-2	CASGGNTGELFF	TGTGCCAGCGGGGGGAACACCGGGGAGCTGTTTTTT
.	TRBV7-2	.	TRBJ1-1	CASSAHMNTEAFF	TGTGCCAGCAGCGCCCACATGAACACTGAAGCTTTCTTT
.	TRBV6-5	.	TRBJ2-7	CAIGAPTYEQYF	TGTGCCATAGGAGCACCGACCTACGAGCAGTACTTC
.	TRBV7-8	.	TRBJ2-3	CASSITSTDTQYF	TGTGCCAGCAGCATAACTAGCACAGATACGCAGTATTTT
.	TRBV6-5	.	TRBJ2-2	CASSYSGPTGELFF	TGTGCCAGCAGTTATAGCGGTCCAACCGGGGAGCTGTTTTTT